The clone carrying this TCR beta chain was seen a few times. The sample comes from a study of response to subunit inactivated influenza vaccine. Germline V gene lookup returns CDR1 SQVTM and CDR2 ANQGSEA. There are 13 residues in the CDR3. V was clipped by 5 bases and J by 4 bases; unmatched bases: 5. MiXCR was run by TCRdb on the RT-PCR reads, yielding one entry per CDR3 protein. The sample gives more than 500,000 distinct CDR3 sequences, about 11% of which show up once; approximately 9.9% is in the top ten. Another study also made use of these data, one on T cells expressing NK-cell markers. Per that study: Scientists made TCR beta cDNA using 5'RACE template switching with UMIs.

The sample in question was PBMCs from blood, obtained on the day of vaccination. The clonotype comes from a man over 45 who received an inactivated influenza vaccine. The V and J genes are TRBV29-1 and TRBJ2-1, with 7 nucleotides matching TRBD2. The CDR3 here is CSVRLAAYNEQFF. CDR3 bases: TGCAGCGTTCGGCTAGCGGCTTACAATGAGCAGTTCTTC.